This T cell receptor beta chain was observed in a study of blood T cell repertoires in COVID-19. Study-level background: T cells, B-cell-depleted T cells, or PBMCs supplied cDNA or gDNA.

The protocol was immunoSEQ multiplex PCR, while the TCRdb copy is restricted to in-frame clones and leaves out a portion. The table has about 370,000 clones, around 89% seen once. This CDR3 has 13 residues. The V end was cut by 5 bases, the J end by 3 bases, with 10 bases between. CDR1 MNHEY and CDR2 SVGAGI come from the germline V gene. The chain recombines TRBV6-5 with TRBJ1-1; tentatively, D is TRBD1 (6 bases). This TCR was sampled from a woman between 25 and 40 years old with COVID-19, enrolled during active disease. Sequencing used peripheral blood. Written as DNA, the CDR3 is TGTGCCAGCAGTCAAACAGGGTACACTGAAGCTTTCTTT. It translates to CASSQTGYTEAFF.